The 20 T cell receptor beta chains below come from one sample, sequenced in a study of cytomegalovirus exposure and HLA in healthy donors. Use of 60 Vbeta and 13 Jbeta primers characterized the PCR. Clones were read by immunoSEQ multiplex PCR, and TCRdb kept only the in-frame ones, dropping some. The data show tens of thousands of clones, around 80% seen once. Sequenced material: PBMCs. Receptors originate from a man aged 45 to 65 in good health and CMV-seronegative.

The chain links TRBV10-3 to TRBJ2-5; TRBD2 matches at 9 bases. J gave up 5 bases and V 2 bases, and 6 bases lay outside the gene matches. The CDR3 length is 15 residues. Per germline, CDR1 ENHRY and CDR2 SYGVKD. CDR3 bases: TGTGCCATCAGTGAGACGGGACTAGCCTTGGAGACCCAGTACTTC. Encoded protein: CAISETGLALETQYF.

V and J are TRBV7-8 and TRBJ1-1, with a tentative D call TRBD1 (6 bases). This CDR3 region has 14 residues. Germline CDR1 reads SGHVS; CDR2 reads FQNEAQ. Trimming cost V 5 bases and J 2 bases, with 12 bases left between them. The CDR3 sequence: CASSKQGLNTEAFF. CDR3 DNA sequence: TGTGCCAGCAGCAAACAGGGATTAAACACTGAAGCTTTCTTT. The full variable domain, rest sourced from reference TRBV7-8 and TRBJ1-1, is GAGVSQSPRYKVAKRGQDVALRCDPISGHVSLFWYQQALGQGPEFLTYFQNEAQLDKSGLPSDRFFAERPEGSVSTLKIQRTQQEDSAVYLCASSKQGLNTEAFFGQGTRLTVV.

The sample holds one count of this clone. The chain uses TRBV10-1 and TRBJ2-3; D ambiguous. The CDR3 contains 11 residues. The germline gives CDR1 WNHNN, CDR2 SYGVQD (reference sequence). Trimming took off 4 bases at V and 6 bases at J, with 5 bases between the two ends. CDR3: CASSVGDTQYF. As DNA, the CDR3 is TGCGCCAGCAGTGTCGGGGATACGCAGTATTTT.

V gene TRBV18 combines with J gene TRBJ1-5; 8 nucleotides line up with TRBD1. Unmatched junction bases numbered 6, after V lost 3 bases and J lost 5 bases. Germline CDR1 KGHSH, CDR2 LQKENI. This CDR3 is built from 15 residues. This chain's CDR3 is CASSPGTGSHQPQHF. The DNA for the CDR3 is TGTGCCAGCTCACCGGGGACAGGTAGTCATCAGCCCCAGCATTTT.

The table lists this clone with a count of one. The chain has TRBV28 and TRBJ2-1, with 7 bases aligning to TRBD2. V was pared by 7 bases and J by 4 bases, with 10 bases of the junction left unmatched. The CDR3 contains 15 residues. Per the germline V gene, CDR1 is MDHEN and CDR2 is SYDVKM. CDR3 protein: CASTKTSLGYNEQFF. The CDR3 region has the DNA TGTGCCAGCACTAAGACTAGCTTAGGGTACAATGAGCAGTTCTTC.

V and J are TRBV7-2 and TRBJ2-3; D unclear. The CDR3 covers 15 residues. V lost 0 bases to trimming and J lost 0 bases, with 7 bases between them. In germline, CDR1 is SGHTA, CDR2 FQGNSA. CDR3 sequence (DNA): TGTGCCAGCAGCTTAGCGTCCAGGAGCACAGATACGCAGTATTTT. It is translated as CASSLASRSTDTQYF. The complete variable domain, with remaining parts taken from reference TRBV7-2 and TRBJ2-3, reads GAGVSQSPSNKVTEKGKDVELRCDPISGHTALYWYRQSLGQGLEFLIYFQGNSAPDKSGLPSDRFSAERTGGSVSTLTIQRTQQEDSAVYLCASSLASRSTDTQYFGPGTRLTVL.

The V and J genes are TRBV5-5 and TRBJ1-5; 7 bases match TRBD1. The V gene's germline CDR1 is SGHKS and CDR2 YYEKEE (reference sequence). The CDR3 is 15 residues long. Germline trimming cut 4 bases from V and 7 bases from J; bases unmatched to any gene: 11. CDR3 region: CASSSITGVGQPQHF. In nucleotides, the CDR3 is TGTGCCAGCAGCAGCATAACAGGGGTGGGACAGCCCCAGCATTTT. Together with reference TRBV5-5 and TRBJ1-5, the CDR3 gives the full variable domain: DAGVTQSPTHLIKTRGQQVTLRCSPISGHKSVSWYQQVLGQGPQFIFQYYEKEERGRGNFPDRFSARQFPNYSSELNVNALLLGDSALYLCASSSITGVGQPQHFGDGTRLSIL.

This chain uses TRBV30 with TRBJ1-6; 7 nucleotides agree with TRBD1. This CDR3 is built from 15 residues. J gave up 13 bases and V 4 bases, and 16 bases lay outside the gene matches. Germline V gene lookup returns CDR1 GTSNPN and CDR2 SVGIG (reference sequence). The CDR3 loop is CAWKNRGADTRPLHF. CDR3 DNA sequence: TGTGCCTGGAAGAACAGGGGCGCTGATACTCGGCCCCTCCACTTT.

The chain carries TRBV6-5 and TRBJ1-5; D might be TRBD1 (5 bases). V gave up 6 bases and J gave up 1 base, with 10 bases separating them. Looked up from germline, CDR1 is MNHEY and CDR2 is SVGAGI. The CDR3 spans 14 residues. The chain's CDR3 is CASRRSGSNQPQHF. CDR3 nucleotides: TGTGCCAGCAGGCGATCAGGGAGCAATCAGCCCCAGCATTTT.

The table lists this clone with a few counts. The rearrangement links TRBV14 to TRBJ1-1, with 9 bases that match TRBD1. V was clipped by 6 bases and J by 5 bases; unmatched bases: 13. In germline, CDR1 is SGHDN, CDR2 FVKESK. The CDR3 runs 16 residues. This CDR3 is CASSPGTGRLWTEAFF. The DNA for the CDR3 is TGTGCCAGCAGTCCCGGGACAGGGAGATTGTGGACTGAAGCTTTCTTT.

This chain connects TRBV6-5 to TRBJ1-2, with TRBD1 matching over 7 bases. Per the germline V gene, CDR1 is MNHEY and CDR2 is SVGAGI. V gave up 6 bases and J gave up 9 bases; unmatched junction bases: 10. The length of the CDR3 is 13 residues. CDR3 amino acids: CASRRQGQIRYTF. CDR3 coding DNA: TGTGCCAGCAGGAGACAGGGACAAATCCGCTACACCTTC.

The chain combines TRBV7-9 with TRBJ1-2; possible D gene TRBD1, 6 bases. The germline V and J ends were trimmed by 4 bases and 1 base, with 10 bases remaining between them. Looked up from germline, CDR1 is SEHNR and CDR2 is FQNEAQ (reference sequence). The CDR3 spans 14 residues. The CDR3 DNA is TGTGCCAGCAGCTGGGCAGGGGTTAACTATGGCTACACCTTC. It is translated as CASSWAGVNYGYTF.

The CDR3 reads CASSLSSGRTDTQYF. In DNA, the CDR3 is TGTGCCAGCAGTTTATCTAGCGGGAGAACAGATACGCAGTATTTT. The chain joins TRBV28 to TRBJ2-3; 10 bases are shared with TRBD2. V shed 1 base, J shed 3 bases, and the junction held 1 base outside the gene matches. The CDR3 loop spans 15 amino acids. Per the germline V gene, CDR1 is MDHEN and CDR2 is SYDVKM.

This clone was recorded once. The V and J genes are TRBV5-6 and TRBJ1-2; D might be TRBD1 (6 bases). The ends were cut back, 4 bases at V and 8 bases at J, with 18 bases in the middle. The CDR3 is 14 amino acids. Per germline, CDR1 SGHDT and CDR2 YYEEEE. CDR3 residues: CASSALSGAGGYTF. CDR3 bases: TGTGCCAGCAGCGCTCTTTCAGGGGCTGGCGGCTACACCTTC.

The rearrangement joins TRBV25-1 to TRBJ1-5; maybe TRBD1 (5 bases). The CDR3 loop spans 15 amino acids. V gave up 4 bases and J gave up 1 base, with 11 bases separating them. Germline CDR1 and CDR2: MGHDK and SYGVNS. The CDR3 coding sequence is TGTGCCAGCAGTGTGGCAGGACAAAGCAATCAGCCCCAGCATTTT. Translation gives CASSVAGQSNQPQHF.

The rearrangement uses TRBV7-9 and TRBJ2-5, with D maybe TRBD2 (5 bases). Germline CDR1 SEHNR, CDR2 FQNEAQ (reference sequence). The CDR3 runs 15 residues. Trimming stripped 5 bases from V and 2 bases from J, with 15 bases between. This chain's CDR3 is CASSPRGSEQETQYF. CDR3 coding DNA: TGTGCCAGCAGCCCCCGTGGGAGCGAACAAGAGACCCAGTACTTC.

The gene calls are TRBV19 and TRBJ1-1, with 7 bases matching TRBD1. Germline assignment: CDR1 LNHDA and CDR2 SQIVND (reference sequence). Losses at the gene ends were 6 bases for V and 7 bases for J; bases not matched to a gene: 8. The CDR3 is 13 residues long. The CDR3 is CASSLTTGVEAFF. CDR3 sequence (DNA): TGTGCCAGTAGCTTAACAACAGGGGTTGAAGCTTTCTTT. The full variable domain, its missing parts supplied by reference TRBV19 and TRBJ1-1, is DGGITQSPKYLFRKEGQNVTLSCEQNLNHDAMYWYRQDPGQGLRLIYYSQIVNDFQKGDIAEGYSVSREKKESFPLTVTSAQKNPTAFYLCASSLTTGVEAFFGQGTRLTVV.

This chain connects TRBV5-1 to TRBJ1-2; D is unresolved. Trimming left V 0 bases short and J 3 bases short, with 15 bases between. The germline CDR1 and CDR2 sequences are SGHRS and YFSETQ. The CDR3 runs to 16 residues. CDR3 sequence (DNA): TGCGCCAGCAGCTTGGGATGGTTGCAGGATGACTATGGCTACACCTTC. Its translation: CASSLGWLQDDYGYTF.

This clone was detected only a few times. The chain is built from TRBV19 and TRBJ1-5; the match to TRBD1 covers 9 bases. V gave up 5 bases and J gave up 0 bases; unmatched junction bases: 8. CDR3 size: 17 residues. Germline lookup yields CDR1 LNHDA and CDR2 SQIVND (reference sequence). CDR3 nucleotides: TGTGCCAGTAGTTTGGGACAGGGTCGGGCTAGCAATCAGCCCCAGCATTTT. Translated, it gives CASSLGQGRASNQPQHF.

This chain uses TRBV2 with TRBJ2-7, with D possibly TRBD2 on 6 matching bases. The germline CDR1 and CDR2 sequences are SNHLY and FYNNEI. Trimming took off 7 bases at V and 2 bases at J, with 18 bases between the two ends. This CDR3 contains 15 residues. CDR3 DNA: TGTGCCAGCACCAAGGAGGAGGGAGCGACCTACGAGCAGTACTTC. This codes for CASTKEEGATYEQYF. Filled out from reference TRBV2 and TRBJ2-7, the complete variable domain reads EPEVTQTPSHQVTQMGQEVILRCVPISNHLYFYWYRQILGQKVEFLVSFYNNEISEKSEIFDDQFSVERPDGSNFTLKIRSTKLEDSAMYFCASTKEEGATYEQYFGPGTRLTVT.